This T cell receptor beta chain emerged from a study of blood T cell repertoires in COVID-19. Study overall: The origin of the acute and convalescent COVID-19 samples was the United States, Italy and Spain. Nucleic acid was either cDNA or gDNA, and it came from T cells, B-cell-depleted T cells, or PBMCs.

The CDR3 consists of 12 residues. V was shortened by 0 bases and J by 15 bases, with 12 bases between the two germline ends. The germline CDR1 and CDR2 sequences are MGHRA and YSYEKL. Authors' methods: How many nucleated cells were present was estimated from reference gene primer amplification. TCRdb's table, derived via immunoSEQ multiplex PCR, lists solely in-frame clones and lacks some. The D gene and trimming were derived from the DNA, and the V and J assignments and clone size from that table. The repertoire holds some 240,000 clones, with more than 65% as singletons. The source is a man in his fifties with active or convalescent COVID-19. Sequenced material: peripheral blood. This chain joins TRBV4-1 and TRBJ2-1; unclear D gene. CDR3 sequence: CASSQDGYYRFF. In nucleotides, the CDR3 is TGCGCCAGCAGCCAAGACGGTTACTACCGGTTCTTC.